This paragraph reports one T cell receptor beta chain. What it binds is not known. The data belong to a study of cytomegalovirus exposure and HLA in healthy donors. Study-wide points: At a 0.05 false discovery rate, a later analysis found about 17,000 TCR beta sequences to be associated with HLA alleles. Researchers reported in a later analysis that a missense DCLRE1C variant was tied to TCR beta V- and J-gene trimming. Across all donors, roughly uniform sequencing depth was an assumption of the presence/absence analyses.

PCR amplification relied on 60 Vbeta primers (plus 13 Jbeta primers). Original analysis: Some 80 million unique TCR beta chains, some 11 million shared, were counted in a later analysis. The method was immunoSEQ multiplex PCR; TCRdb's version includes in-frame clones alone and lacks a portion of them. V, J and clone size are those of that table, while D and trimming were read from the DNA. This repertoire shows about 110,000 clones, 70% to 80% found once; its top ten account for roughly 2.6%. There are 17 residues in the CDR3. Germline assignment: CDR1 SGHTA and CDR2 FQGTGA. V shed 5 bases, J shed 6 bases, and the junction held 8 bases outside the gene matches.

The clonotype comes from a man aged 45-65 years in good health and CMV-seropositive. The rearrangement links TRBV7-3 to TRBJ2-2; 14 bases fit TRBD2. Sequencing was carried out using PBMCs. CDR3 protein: CASSPTSGGAAPGELFF. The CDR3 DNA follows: TGTGCCAGCAGCCCGACTAGCGGGGGGGCCGCCCCCGGGGAGCTGTTTTTT.